The rows below give T cell receptor beta chains drawn from one sample of a study of identical twins. MiXCR was run by TCRdb on the 5' RACE reads, yielding one entry per CDR3 protein. The profile shows about 520,000 distinct CDR3 sequences, around 20% of them singletons. This sample also appeared in a second study, on T cells expressing NK-cell markers.

Sample: CD4+ T cells sorted from blood. Receptor source: a woman aged 18-29 years in good health. The CDR3 runs from the conserved cysteine through the conserved F or W. The D gene is left open where the match is weak. Some rows mark clone size as missing; the rest say once, few, many or name a class of expanded clone.

V,D,size,J,DNA,CDR3
TRBV20-1,NA,NA,TRBJ2-7,TGCAGTGTCCTTCGCGGTAGCTCCTACGAGCAGTACTTC,CSVLRGSSYEQYF
TRBV20-1,NA,NA,TRBJ2-1,TGCAGTGCCAGCGTAGGGGGGACCTACAATGAGCAGTTCTTC,CSASVGGTYNEQFF
TRBV5-1,NA,NA,TRBJ2-2,TGCGCCAGCAGCTTGTACAGGGACAACACCGGGGAGCTGTTTTTT,CASSLYRDNTGELFF
TRBV9,NA,few,TRBJ2-2,TGTGCCAGCAGCCATCAAAACACCGGGGAGCTGTTTTTT,CASSHQNTGELFF
TRBV7-9,NA,few,TRBJ2-7,TGTGCCAGCAGCTTAATGGGGGGGCCCTCCTACGAGCAGTACTTC,CASSLMGGPSYEQYF
TRBV20-1,TRBD1,NA,TRBJ2-7,TGCAGTGCTGACGGGACAGCTCTTAGCTCCTACGAGCAGTACTTC,CSADGTALSSYEQYF
TRBV29-1,TRBD1,NA,TRBJ1-1,TGCAGCGCGGACAGGGGACTCACTGAAGCTTTCTTT,CSADRGLTEAFF
TRBV20-1,NA,many,TRBJ1-1,TGCAGTGCTATAGTAGGACGGGCGGGAACTGAAGCTTTCTTT,CSAIVGRAGTEAFF
TRBV6-2/TRBV6-3,TRBD2,NA,TRBJ2-7,TGTGCCAGCAGAGTGACTAGCTCCCACGAGCAGTACTTC,CASRVTSSHEQYF
TRBV10-1,NA,once,TRBJ2-3,TGCGCCAGCAGTGACAGGGGTGGTGGGACAGATACGCAGTATTTT,CASSDRGGGTDTQYF
TRBV20-1,NA,few,TRBJ2-2,TGCAGTGCTAGACGGGCCGGGGAGCTGTTTTTT,CSARRAGELFF
TRBV28,NA,NA,TRBJ2-7,TGTGCCAGCTCAGAGACTCCGTTATACGAGCAGTACTTC,CASSETPLYEQYF
TRBV15,NA,few,TRBJ1-1,TGTGCCACCAGCAGAGATGTCACCGGGGAACATACTGAAGCTTTCTTT,CATSRDVTGEHTEAFF
TRBV3-1,TRBD1,NA,TRBJ1-2,TGTGCCAGCAGCCGGCAGGGGGCGCAAGGCTACACCTTC,CASSRQGAQGYTF
TRBV10-3,NA,few,TRBJ2-7,TGTGCCACCACTGCCGAATACGAGCAGTACTTC,CATTAEYEQYF
TRBV12-3/TRBV12-4,NA,many,TRBJ2-1,TGTGCCAGCAGTTTTCGGGAGTCCAATGAGCAGTTCTTC,CASSFRESNEQFF
TRBV20-1,NA,few,TRBJ1-1,TGCAGTGCTAGAGATGGAGGCCCTAACACTGAAGCTTTCTTT,CSARDGGPNTEAFF
TRBV2,NA,NA,TRBJ2-7,TGTGCCAGCAAAAGGTGGGAGGACTCCTACGAGCAGTACTTC,CASKRWEDSYEQYF
TRBV9,NA,NA,TRBJ2-1,TGTGCCAGCAAAGGGAGAAACAATGAGCAGTTCTTC,CASKGRNNEQFF
TRBV20-1,NA,few,TRBJ2-7,TGCAGTGCTAGAAAGGCCCTCTCCTACGAGCAGTACTTC,CSARKALSYEQYF
TRBV6-2/TRBV6-3,TRBD2,NA,TRBJ2-5,TGTGCCAGCAGCTCTGGACTAGCGGGCCGGGAGACCCAGTACTTC,CASSSGLAGRETQYF
TRBV9,NA,NA,TRBJ2-2,TGTGCCAGCAGCAACGACAGGTCAGACACCGGGGAGCTGTTTTTT,CASSNDRSDTGELFF
TRBV7-2,NA,NA,TRBJ1-5,TGTGCCAGCTCAGGCAGGGCTACGCAGCCCCAGCATTTT,CASSGRATQPQHF
TRBV5-6,NA,many,TRBJ2-7,TGTGCCAGCAGCCGTAGGGGTTACGAGCAGTACTTC,CASSRRGYEQYF
TRBV10-2,NA,few,TRBJ1-1,TGCGCCACGCTACAGGGGAACACTGAAGCTTTCTTT,CATLQGNTEAFF
TRBV5-1,NA,NA,TRBJ2-3,TGCGCCAGCAGCTTGGCGGACTCCCACACAGATACGCAGTATTTT,CASSLADSHTDTQYF
TRBV30,NA,NA,TRBJ2-5,TGTGCCTGGAGCGGAGTCCGCGAGACCCAGTACTTC,CAWSGVRETQYF
TRBV6-1,TRBD2,NA,TRBJ2-7,TGTGCCAGCAGTGCCGTTGGACTAGCATCCTACGAGCAGTACTTC,CASSAVGLASYEQYF
TRBV6-1,TRBD2,NA,TRBJ2-2,TGTGCCAGCAGTCCGAGACTAGCGGGGCCCACCGGGGAGCTGTTTTTT,CASSPRLAGPTGELFF
TRBV20-1,TRBD2,NA,TRBJ2-3,TGCAGTGGAAGTAGCGGGGGGGACACAGATACGCAGTATTTT,CSGSSGGDTDTQYF
TRBV10-2,TRBD1,NA,TRBJ1-1,TGCGCCAGCAGTTACCAGGGGGAGAACACTGAAGCTTTCTTT,CASSYQGENTEAFF
TRBV20-1,NA,NA,TRBJ1-1,TGCAGTGCGGGAGACAGATTGAACACTGAAGCTTTCTTT,CSAGDRLNTEAFF
TRBV6-2/TRBV6-3,TRBD1,NA,TRBJ1-5,TGTGCCAGCACTCAGGACAGGGGGCAGCCCCAGCATTTT,CASTQDRGQPQHF
TRBV20-1,NA,few,TRBJ2-3,TGCAGTGCCTGGACGGATGAAGACGATACGCAGTATTTT,CSAWTDEDDTQYF
TRBV20-1,TRBD1,NA,TRBJ1-2,TGCAGTGCTAGGTTCCGAGGGGGCGGCTACACCTTC,CSARFRGGGYTF
TRBV5-6,NA,NA,TRBJ2-1,TGTGCCAGCAACACGGGTGGGGACAATGAGCAGTTCTTC,CASNTGGDNEQFF
TRBV10-3,NA,NA,TRBJ1-2,TGTGCCATCAGTTCCGGGACACCTTATGGCTACACCTTC,CAISSGTPYGYTF
TRBV3-1,TRBD1,many,TRBJ2-5,TGTGCCAGCAGCCAAAGGGGGCAGGAGACCCAGTACTTC,CASSQRGQETQYF
TRBV29-1,NA,NA,TRBJ1-3,TGCAGACCAGGAAGGGCGTCTGGAAACACCATATATTTT,CRPGRASGNTIYF
TRBV12-3/TRBV12-4,NA,few,TRBJ1-1,TGTGCCAGCAGCTCCCTGCTGAACACTGAAGCTTTCTTT,CASSSLLNTEAFF
TRBV7-8,NA,few,TRBJ1-1,TGTGCCAGCAGCTTACCGTCAGGCGGCGAAGCTTTCTTT,CASSLPSGGEAFF
TRBV4-2,NA,NA,TRBJ1-5,TGTGCCAGCAGCCAAGATAAGTGGGGGGATCAGCCCCAGCATTTT,CASSQDKWGDQPQHF
TRBV24-1,TRBD1,NA,TRBJ2-5,TGTGCCACCAGTGATTATGGACAGGGTAGAGGAGAGACCCAGTACTTC,CATSDYGQGRGETQYF
TRBV7-8,NA,many,TRBJ1-5,TGTGCCAGCAGCAATCAGGGTGTGGGCAATCAGCCCCAGCATTTT,CASSNQGVGNQPQHF
TRBV7-2,NA,few,TRBJ2-7,TGTGCCAGCAGCTTGGGGCAGCCCTTGAGCGAGCAGTACTTC,CASSLGQPLSEQYF
TRBV12-3/TRBV12-4,TRBD1,NA,TRBJ2-5,TGTGCCAGCAGTTTAAGGGGACAGGACGAAGAGACCCAGTACTTC,CASSLRGQDEETQYF
TRBV15,NA,NA,TRBJ1-1,TGTGCCACCAGCAGAGTGGGGGTGGGAAACACTGAAGCTTTCTTT,CATSRVGVGNTEAFF
TRBV7-2,TRBD1,few,TRBJ1-5,TGTGCCAGCAGCTTATGGACAGGGACAAATCAGCCCCAGCATTTT,CASSLWTGTNQPQHF
TRBV20-1,NA,NA,TRBJ1-2,TGCAGTGCTAGTCGACGGAACTATGGCTACACCTTC,CSASRRNYGYTF
TRBV20-1,TRBD1,few,TRBJ2-1,TGCAGTGCTAGAGATGGGTACGGACAGGCACACTTC,CSARDGYGQAHF
TRBV4-3,TRBD1,few,TRBJ2-5,TGCGCCAGCAGCCAAGAGGGCAGACAGGGCGGGACCCAGTACTTC,CASSQEGRQGGTQYF
TRBV12-3/TRBV12-4,TRBD2,few,TRBJ2-3,TGTGCCAGCAGTTCACGAACCGGGAGGCTTGAAACGCAGTATTTT,CASSSRTGRLETQYF
TRBV9,NA,NA,TRBJ2-7,TGTGCCAGCAGCGTAGAGGGCGGGGACCCCCCTAAGCAGTACTTC,CASSVEGGDPPKQYF
TRBV15,NA,NA,TRBJ1-1,TGTGCCACCGTCGGGAAGGGGAGAGCTGAAGCTTTCTTT,CATVGKGRAEAFF
TRBV6-1,NA,NA,TRBJ1-2,TGTGCCAGCAGTGATCCCAGTGAAAACTATGGCTACACCTTC,CASSDPSENYGYTF
TRBV7-2,TRBD1,few,TRBJ2-1,TGTGCCAGCAGCTTAGGGCAGGGGGCGCGACGGAGGGGTGAGCAGTTCTTC,CASSLGQGARRRGEQFF
TRBV12-3/TRBV12-4,TRBD1,many,TRBJ1-2,TGTGCCAGCAGTTTACCTTCCAGGGGGAACTATGGCTACACCTTC,CASSLPSRGNYGYTF
TRBV7-8,NA,few,TRBJ2-5,TGTGCCAGCAGCTTAGTTGAGCGGCCATCAGAGACCCAGTACTTC,CASSLVERPSETQYF
TRBV19,NA,NA,TRBJ1-2,TGTGCCAGTAGTATGAAAGGACGGATCACTAACTATGGCTACACCTTC,CASSMKGRITNYGYTF
TRBV15,NA,NA,TRBJ1-5,TGTGCCACCAGCAGAGATCCCAGTCAGCCCCAGCATTTT,CATSRDPSQPQHF